This T cell receptor beta chain was obtained from a study of blood T cell repertoires in COVID-19 (dated by TCRdb to the early 2020s). Regarding the complete study: Collaborator samples came from the United States, Italy and Spain and covered acute and convalescent phases of COVID-19. The prospective study material was composed of cDNA or gDNA derived from T cells, B-cell-depleted T cells, or PBMCs. Subjects who had been exposed to COVID-19, were actively infected with it, or had recovered from it provided the deeply sampled blood TCRbeta repertoires that made up the dataset. The repertoires were released in a freely available public database meant as a resource for research on the immune response to SARS-CoV-2. The samples were drawn from the first 160 participants of the ongoing ImmuneRACE study and from over 950 subjects provided by 6 global collaborators. The sample metadata nearly always contained a de-identified subject ID, COVID-19 status, age in years and sex. Where HLA class I and class II types were available, the types were taken from metadata supplied by the sample provider, not from assay-based typing.

Each collaborating institution followed its own protocols to collect whole blood in K2EDTA tubes. For TCRbeta analysis, collaborators shipped samples as frozen whole blood, isolated PBMCs, or DNA extracted from either of those sample types. General study outcomes and caveats: Clinical and demographic metadata were provided uncurated, with the amount varying by source and participant.

The immunoSEQ Assay, a bias-controlled multiplex PCR, was used to amplify TCRbeta CDR3 regions from genomic DNA. The authors processed their data as follows. The number of nucleated cells in each sample was estimated from the amplification of reference gene primers within the assay. To quantify the absolute abundance of each unique TCRbeta CDR3 rearrangement, sequence reads were collapsed and filtered. For each sample, productive Simpson clonality was calculated as the square root of Simpson's diversity index across productive rearrangements. The source is immuneACCESS, and TCRdb retained only in-frame sequences with V and J called. Part of the clones is not carried over; for the studies checked, unresolved V genes explain less than half of this, and the remainder is unexplained. V and J calls and clone size follow that table, whereas D and trimming were derived from the DNA. For this sample there are some 400,000 clones; more than 65% appear just once. Of the sample, more than 0.95% is held by the ten largest clones.

CDR1 and CDR2 (SEHNR, FQNEAQ) derive from the germline V gene (reference sequence). Taken from cysteine to phenylalanine, the CDR3 has 12 residues. Of the read, only the CDR3 DNA is kept; its 36 bases are in frame from base 1. V lost 2 bases and J lost 2 bases; the stretch between them is 4 bases long. Only a few counts were recorded for this clone. The specificity of this receptor is unknown. Nothing much larger sits one base from this clone, and base qualities are not available. Within the sample, other DNA sequences also encode this same CDR3. This clonotype was sampled from a human donor with acute or convalescent COVID-19. The donor label of this sample is uncertain. The sequenced sample was peripheral blood. The rearrangement joined TRBV7-9 to TRBJ2-7, with the D segment identity uncertain. DNA sequence: TGTGCCAGCAGCTTAACAGCCTACGAGCAGTACTTC. This is translated as CASSLTAYEQYF.